These 5 T cell receptor beta chains were all obtained from the same sample, sequenced in a study of blood T cell repertoires in COVID-19. Measured with immunoSEQ multiplex PCR; TCRdb has only the in-frame clones, and not every one. The sample lists about 120,000 clones, roughly three quarters seen once, with about 1.9% in the top ten. Sequencing was done on a sample of peripheral blood. All receptors come from a woman between 70 and 85 years old with acute or convalescent COVID-19.

The DNA of the CDR3 is TGTGCCAGCAGTTCCGGGACAGGCACTGGCGGCCAGTACTTC. Protein: CASSSGTGTGGQYF. The chain uses TRBV27 and TRBJ2-5; 8 nucleotides line up with TRBD1. Losses at the gene ends were 4 bases for V and 10 bases for J; bases not matched to a gene: 11. CDR1 and CDR2 from the germline V gene are MNHEY and SMNVEV (reference sequence). This CDR3 is 14 amino acids long.

This chain uses TRBV19 with TRBJ2-6; D perhaps matches TRBD2 (6 bases). Trimming took off 7 bases at V and 18 bases at J, with 16 bases between the two ends. This CDR3 has 11 amino acids. CDR1 LNHDA and CDR2 SQIVND come from the germline V gene (reference sequence). CDR3 residues: CASKSRESTTF. CDR3 sequence (DNA): TGTGCCAGTAAGTCCCGGGAGTCTACGACTTTC.

This clone was observed a single time. This chain links TRBV5-1 with TRBJ1-4; 9 bases are a match to TRBD1. The V and J ends lost 6 bases and 5 bases, in that order; junction bases with no gene match: 5. Per germline, CDR1 SGHRS and CDR2 YFSETQ. The CDR3 has 14 residues. The CDR3 DNA follows: TGCGCCAGCAAACCGGGACAGGGCAATGAAAAACTGTTTTTT. The encoded protein is CASKPGQGNEKLFF.

The chain couples TRBV18 to TRBJ2-4; TRBD2 aligns across 15 bases. With V trimmed by 3 bases and J by 5 bases, 5 bases remained unmatched. Germline loops: CDR1 KGHSH, CDR2 LQKENI. The CDR3 is made up of 17 amino acids. CDR3 in DNA: TGTGCCAGCTCACCTCTGCGGACTAGCGGGGGGGAAAACATTCAGTACTTC. This codes for CASSPLRTSGGENIQYF.

Only one count was recorded for this clone. The chain uses TRBV19 and TRBJ2-1, with 8 bases aligning to TRBD2. The CDR3 length is 15 residues. Germline CDR1 reads LNHDA; CDR2 reads SQIVND (reference sequence). V was pared by 6 bases and J by 4 bases, with 8 bases of the junction left unmatched. CDR3 protein: CASSARSGGYNEQFF. In DNA form, the CDR3 reads TGTGCCAGTAGCGCCCGAAGCGGGGGATACAATGAGCAGTTCTTC.